Listed below are T cell receptor beta chains from one sample, sequenced in a study of T-cell reconstitution after alpha-beta-depleted transplantation in children. In TCRdb, the PCR reads were re-called with MiXCR into one record per CDR3 protein. This sample has hundreds of thousands of distinct CDR3 sequences; about an eighth occur once, and the top ten carry around 0.8%. Here the sequenced sample was PBMCs, taken before TCRalphabeta/CD19-depleted stem cell transplant. Receptors originate from a girl aged 2 to 10 with congenital amegakaryocytic thrombocytopenia, due to receive a stem cell transplant. Both conserved end residues are part of each CDR3. The order of the fields is clone size, D gene, J gene, V gene, CDR3 protein, CDR3 DNA. The D gene is left open where the match is weak. Clone size is shown for a subset of rows, as once, few, many or a class of expanded clone.

clone_size: many; d_call: TRBD2; j_call: TRBJ2-1; v_call: TRBV28; cdr3_aa: CASADSGRYEQFF; cdr3_nt: TGTGCCAGCGCCGACAGCGGGAGATATGAGCAGTTCTTC
clone_size: many; d_call: TRBD2; j_call: TRBJ2-1; v_call: TRBV12-3/TRBV12-4; cdr3_aa: CASSPSLGGISSYNEQFF; cdr3_nt: TGTGCCAGCAGTCCCTCTTTGGGGGGGATAAGCTCCTACAATGAGCAGTTCTTC
clone_size: .; d_call: .; j_call: TRBJ1-1; v_call: TRBV21-1; cdr3_aa: CASSKASPTGSGEAFF; cdr3_nt: TGTGCCAGCAGCAAAGCCTCTCCTACAGGTTCCGGTGAAGCTTTCTTT
clone_size: many; d_call: .; j_call: TRBJ2-3; v_call: TRBV29-1; cdr3_aa: CSVARQHPTDTQYF; cdr3_nt: TGCAGCGTTGCCCGACAGCACCCCACAGATACGCAGTATTTT
clone_size: few; d_call: .; j_call: TRBJ2-5; v_call: TRBV6-1; cdr3_aa: CASTESGSGETQYF; cdr3_nt: TGTGCCAGCACCGAAAGTGGCAGTGGGGAGACCCAGTACTTC
clone_size: many; d_call: .; j_call: TRBJ2-3; v_call: TRBV10-3; cdr3_aa: CAIRVLGPFTDTQYF; cdr3_nt: TGTGCCATCAGAGTTTTGGGACCATTCACAGATACGCAGTATTTT
clone_size: few; d_call: .; j_call: TRBJ2-5; v_call: TRBV5-1; cdr3_aa: CASSLMGGRLVETQYF; cdr3_nt: TGCGCCAGCAGCTTGATGGGGGGGCGCCTTGTGGAGACCCAGTACTTC
clone_size: .; d_call: .; j_call: TRBJ1-2; v_call: TRBV4-1; cdr3_aa: CASSQPLQTYNGYTF; cdr3_nt: TGCGCCAGCAGCCAACCCCTCCAAACTTACAATGGCTACACCTTC
clone_size: few; d_call: .; j_call: TRBJ2-6; v_call: TRBV5-1; cdr3_aa: CASSSNIYDSSGANVLTF; cdr3_nt: TGCGCCAGCAGCTCAAACATATATGACAGCTCTGGGGCCAACGTCCTGACTTTC
clone_size: many; d_call: .; j_call: TRBJ2-7; v_call: TRBV10-3; cdr3_aa: CATNKTPDSYEQYF; cdr3_nt: TGTGCCACCAACAAGACTCCGGATTCTTACGAGCAGTACTTC
clone_size: many; d_call: TRBD2; j_call: TRBJ2-5; v_call: TRBV20-1; cdr3_aa: CSARLAGDIQETQYF; cdr3_nt: TGCAGTGCTCGACTAGCGGGAGATATCCAAGAGACCCAGTACTTC
clone_size: few; d_call: TRBD2; j_call: TRBJ2-1; v_call: TRBV29-1; cdr3_aa: CSVEAPRASGRVGSYNEQFF; cdr3_nt: TGCAGCGTTGAAGCTCCGCGGGCTAGCGGGAGGGTGGGCTCCTACAATGAGCAGTTCTTC
clone_size: .; d_call: TRBD1; j_call: TRBJ2-2; v_call: TRBV4-1; cdr3_aa: CASSQTTGTGAPDTGELFF; cdr3_nt: TGCGCCAGCAGCCAAACAACCGGGACAGGGGCCCCGGACACCGGGGAGCTGTTTTTT
clone_size: few; d_call: .; j_call: TRBJ1-1; v_call: TRBV20-1; cdr3_aa: CSAGRGGPGDTEAFF; cdr3_nt: TGCAGTGCAGGGCGGGGGGGGCCTGGCGACACTGAAGCTTTCTTT
clone_size: many; d_call: .; j_call: TRBJ1-1; v_call: TRBV12-3/TRBV12-4; cdr3_aa: CASSFQDTEAFF; cdr3_nt: TGTGCCAGCAGTTTTCAGGACACTGAAGCTTTCTTT
clone_size: many; d_call: TRBD2; j_call: TRBJ2-3; v_call: TRBV7-2; cdr3_aa: CASSPSLAGSSDTQYF; cdr3_nt: TGTGCCAGCAGCCCCTCTCTAGCGGGGTCCTCGGATACGCAGTATTTT
clone_size: many; d_call: .; j_call: TRBJ1-1; v_call: TRBV20-1; cdr3_aa: CSARGPGFEAFF; cdr3_nt: TGCAGTGCTAGAGGGCCAGGGTTCGAAGCTTTCTTT
clone_size: .; d_call: TRBD2; j_call: TRBJ2-2; v_call: TRBV28; cdr3_aa: CASNLGGYTGELFF; cdr3_nt: TGTGCCAGCAACCTGGGGGGGTACACCGGGGAGCTGTTTTTT
clone_size: .; d_call: .; j_call: TRBJ2-5; v_call: TRBV5-4; cdr3_aa: CASSTNSVETQYF; cdr3_nt: TGTGCCAGCAGCACCAACTCGGTGGAGACCCAGTACTTC
clone_size: once; d_call: .; j_call: TRBJ1-5; v_call: TRBV28; cdr3_aa: CASSLFSIHQPQHF; cdr3_nt: TGTGCCAGCAGTTTATTTTCCATTCACCAGCCCCAGCATTTT
clone_size: few; d_call: TRBD2; j_call: TRBJ2-5; v_call: TRBV5-1; cdr3_aa: CASSRRLAGGLNVVETQYF; cdr3_nt: TGCGCCAGCAGCCGACGACTAGCGGGAGGCCTAAACGTCGTGGAGACCCAGTACTTC
clone_size: few; d_call: .; j_call: TRBJ2-1; v_call: TRBV7-9; cdr3_aa: CASSLEGGGGSFNEQFF; cdr3_nt: TGTGCCAGCAGCTTAGAGGGTGGGGGAGGTAGTTTCAATGAGCAGTTCTTC
clone_size: many; d_call: .; j_call: TRBJ2-3; v_call: TRBV12-3/TRBV12-4; cdr3_aa: CASSPIHDRTDTQYF; cdr3_nt: TGTGCCAGCAGTCCAATTCACGACAGGACAGATACGCAGTATTTT
clone_size: many; d_call: .; j_call: TRBJ2-7; v_call: TRBV6-5; cdr3_aa: CASSYRGGAGTHEQYF; cdr3_nt: TGTGCCAGCAGTTACCGTGGAGGGGCTGGAACCCACGAGCAGTACTTC
clone_size: few; d_call: .; j_call: TRBJ1-2; v_call: TRBV5-6; cdr3_aa: CASSPSPPLYTF; cdr3_nt: TGTGCCAGCAGCCCGAGTCCCCCGCTCTACACCTTC
clone_size: .; d_call: TRBD1; j_call: TRBJ2-7; v_call: TRBV27; cdr3_aa: CASRRTGWLEQYF; cdr3_nt: TGTGCCAGCCGGAGGACAGGGTGGCTCGAGCAGTACTTC
clone_size: few; d_call: .; j_call: TRBJ2-7; v_call: TRBV5-1; cdr3_aa: CASSPGNGPSYEQYF; cdr3_nt: TGCGCCAGCAGCCCCGGGAACGGCCCCTCCTACGAGCAGTACTTC
clone_size: .; d_call: .; j_call: TRBJ2-1; v_call: TRBV7-2; cdr3_aa: CASSFPLALSLTTEQFF; cdr3_nt: TGTGCCAGCAGCTTCCCACTAGCCCTCTCCCTTACGACGGAGCAGTTCTTC
clone_size: many; d_call: .; j_call: TRBJ2-3; v_call: TRBV20-1; cdr3_aa: CSARDQGDLDTQYF; cdr3_nt: TGCAGTGCTAGAGATCAGGGAGATCTAGATACGCAGTATTTT
clone_size: few; d_call: TRBD2; j_call: TRBJ2-1; v_call: TRBV5-1; cdr3_aa: CASSRGPREGSYNEQFF; cdr3_nt: TGCGCCAGCAGCCGAGGTCCGCGGGAGGGGTCCTACAATGAGCAGTTCTTC
clone_size: .; d_call: .; j_call: TRBJ1-5; v_call: TRBV15; cdr3_aa: CATSREKVTANQPQHF; cdr3_nt: TGTGCCACCAGCAGAGAAAAGGTAACAGCCAATCAGCCCCAGCATTTT
clone_size: many; d_call: .; j_call: TRBJ1-2; v_call: TRBV20-1; cdr3_aa: CSALDRDGNNYGYTF; cdr3_nt: TGCAGTGCCCTCGACCGGGACGGAAATAACTATGGCTACACCTTC
clone_size: once; d_call: TRBD2; j_call: TRBJ2-3; v_call: TRBV20-1; cdr3_aa: CSGTSEFTDTQYF; cdr3_nt: TGCAGTGGGACTAGCGAATTCACAGATACGCAGTATTTT
clone_size: few; d_call: .; j_call: TRBJ2-7; v_call: TRBV4-1; cdr3_aa: CASSQLAHYSYEQYF; cdr3_nt: TGCGCCAGCAGCCAATTGGCACATTACTCCTACGAGCAGTACTTC
clone_size: few; d_call: .; j_call: TRBJ2-6; v_call: TRBV9; cdr3_aa: CASSNSKRSGANVLTF; cdr3_nt: TGTGCCAGCAGCAATTCCAAGAGGTCTGGGGCCAACGTCCTGACTTTC
clone_size: many; d_call: .; j_call: TRBJ1-5; v_call: TRBV12-3/TRBV12-4; cdr3_aa: CASSLARGEDNQPQHF; cdr3_nt: TGTGCCAGCAGTTTAGCGCGAGGGGAAGATAATCAGCCCCAGCATTTT
clone_size: few; d_call: TRBD1; j_call: TRBJ1-6; v_call: TRBV12-3/TRBV12-4; cdr3_aa: CAGGTGGNSPLHF; cdr3_nt: TGTGCCGGGGGGACAGGGGGTAATTCACCCCTCCACTTT
clone_size: many; d_call: .; j_call: TRBJ2-1; v_call: TRBV24-1; cdr3_aa: CATSDLYGNEQFF; cdr3_nt: TGTGCCACCAGTGATTTATATGGGAATGAGCAGTTCTTC
clone_size: few; d_call: TRBD2; j_call: TRBJ2-1; v_call: TRBV5-1; cdr3_aa: CASSSGTSGRHEQFF; cdr3_nt: TGCGCCAGCAGCTCCGGGACTAGCGGGAGACATGAGCAGTTCTTC
clone_size: many; d_call: .; j_call: TRBJ2-7; v_call: TRBV9; cdr3_aa: CASSERLGSYEQYF; cdr3_nt: TGTGCCAGCAGCGAACGCCTGGGGTCCTACGAGCAGTACTTC
clone_size: .; d_call: TRBD1; j_call: TRBJ1-2; v_call: TRBV20-1; cdr3_aa: CSANLDRGYGYTF; cdr3_nt: TGCAGTGCTAACCTGGACAGGGGCTATGGCTACACCTTC
clone_size: many; d_call: .; j_call: TRBJ2-1; v_call: TRBV6-5; cdr3_aa: CASSYLGGPNEQFF; cdr3_nt: TGTGCCAGCAGTTACTTAGGCGGACCCAATGAGCAGTTCTTC
clone_size: .; d_call: TRBD1; j_call: TRBJ1-2; v_call: TRBV18; cdr3_aa: CASSPIGTGVSYGYTF; cdr3_nt: TGTGCCAGCTCACCAATCGGAACAGGGGTTTCCTATGGCTACACCTTC
clone_size: few; d_call: TRBD2; j_call: TRBJ2-1; v_call: TRBV28; cdr3_aa: CASSGLVRPNEQFF; cdr3_nt: TGTGCCAGCAGCGGACTAGTTCGGCCTAATGAGCAGTTCTTC
clone_size: .; d_call: TRBD1; j_call: TRBJ1-5; v_call: TRBV5-5; cdr3_aa: CASSLETGNQPQHF; cdr3_nt: TGTGCCAGCAGCTTGGAGACAGGGAATCAGCCCCAGCATTTT
clone_size: .; d_call: .; j_call: TRBJ2-7; v_call: TRBV7-8; cdr3_aa: CASSFYQRGETQYF; cdr3_nt: TGTGCCAGCAGCTTCTACCAGCGAGGCGAAACTCAGTACTTC